The present TCR beta chain was sequenced within a study of blood T cell repertoires in COVID-19. CDR1 is MNHNS and CDR2 is SASEGT in the germline V gene. CDR3 length equals 16 residues. V shed 0 bases, J shed 8 bases, and the junction held 8 bases outside the gene matches. TCRdb's table, derived via immunoSEQ multiplex PCR, lists solely in-frame clones and lacks some. This sample carries approximately 190,000 clones, about four fifths of them seen once, and the ten largest clones take 3% to 3.5%. The clonotype originates from a woman younger than 45 who had been exposed to COVID-19. This chain joins TRBV6-1 and TRBJ1-4; 8 nucleotides line up with TRBD1. The sequenced sample was PBMCs or T cells enriched from blood (not recorded which). CDR3: CASSEASGQGREKLFF. The CDR3 DNA sequence: TGTGCCAGCAGTGAAGCATCCGGACAGGGTCGGGAAAAACTGTTTTTT.